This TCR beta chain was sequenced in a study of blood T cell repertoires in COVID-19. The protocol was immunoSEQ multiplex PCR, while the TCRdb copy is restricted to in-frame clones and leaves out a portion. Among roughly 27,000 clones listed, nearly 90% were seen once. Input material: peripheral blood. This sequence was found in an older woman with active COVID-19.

CDR3 amino acids: CASSLRWGDLRSYNEQFF. The DNA of the CDR3 is TGCGCCAGCAGCTTGAGATGGGGGGACTTGCGGTCCTACAATGAGCAGTTCTTC. The chain is built from TRBV5-1 and TRBJ2-1, with a weak D call TRBD2 (6 bases). Germline values: CDR1 SGHRS, CDR2 YFSETQ. The V gene lost 1 base and the J gene lost 1 base, with 18 bases spanning the gap. The CDR3 extends over 18 amino acids. Full variable domain (missing parts from reference TRBV5-1 and TRBJ2-1): KAGVTQTPRYLIKTRGQQVTLSCSPISGHRSVSWYQQTPGQGLQFLFEYFSETQRNKGNFPGRFSGRQFSNSRSEMNVSTLELGDSALYLCASSLRWGDLRSYNEQFFGPGTRLTVL.